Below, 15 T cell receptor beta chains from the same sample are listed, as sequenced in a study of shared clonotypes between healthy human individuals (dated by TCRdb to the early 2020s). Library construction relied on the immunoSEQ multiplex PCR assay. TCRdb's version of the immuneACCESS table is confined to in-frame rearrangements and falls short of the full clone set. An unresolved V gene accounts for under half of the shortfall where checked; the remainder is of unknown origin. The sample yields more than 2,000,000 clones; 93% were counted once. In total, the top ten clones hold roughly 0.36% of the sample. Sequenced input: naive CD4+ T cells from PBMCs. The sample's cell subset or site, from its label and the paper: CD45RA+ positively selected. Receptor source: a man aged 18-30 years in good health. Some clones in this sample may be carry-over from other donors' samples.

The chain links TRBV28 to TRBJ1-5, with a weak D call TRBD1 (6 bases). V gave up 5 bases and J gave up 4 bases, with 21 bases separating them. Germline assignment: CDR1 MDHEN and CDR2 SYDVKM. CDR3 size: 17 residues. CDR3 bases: TGTGCCAGCAGTCCGAATGGGGGCGGCGGGTTTAATCAGCCCCAGCATTTT. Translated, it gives CASSPNGGGGFNQPQHF. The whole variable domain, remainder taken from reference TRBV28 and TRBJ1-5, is DVKVTQSSRYLVKRTGEKVFLECVQDMDHENMFWYRQDPGLGLRLIYFSYDVKMKEKGDIPEGYSVSREKKERFSLILESASTNQTSMYLCASSPNGGGGFNQPQHFGDGTRLSIL.

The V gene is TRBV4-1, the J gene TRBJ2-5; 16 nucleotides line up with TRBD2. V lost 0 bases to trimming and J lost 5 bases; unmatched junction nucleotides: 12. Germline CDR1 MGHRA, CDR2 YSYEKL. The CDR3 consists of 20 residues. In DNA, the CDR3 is TGCGCCAGCAGCCAAGACGATCCGGGACTAGCGGGAGGGCCCGGGGAGACCCAGTACTTC. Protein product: CASSQDDPGLAGGPGETQYF.

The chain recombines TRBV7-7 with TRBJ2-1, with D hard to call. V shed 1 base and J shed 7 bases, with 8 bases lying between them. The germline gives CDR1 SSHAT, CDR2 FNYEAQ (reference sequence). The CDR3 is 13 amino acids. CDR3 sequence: CASSLGSHNEQFF. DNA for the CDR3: TGTGCCAGCAGCTTAGGGTCACATAATGAGCAGTTCTTC.

The CDR3 is CASSFAFQGYNEQFF. CDR3 coding DNA: TGTGCCAGTTCGTTCGCCTTCCAGGGATACAATGAGCAGTTCTTC. V gene TRBV6-5 combines with J gene TRBJ2-1; maybe TRBD1 (5 bases). CDR1 is MNHEY, CDR2 SVGAGI, per germline. Trimming took off 9 bases at V and 4 bases at J, with 19 bases between the two ends. The CDR3 runs to 15 residues.

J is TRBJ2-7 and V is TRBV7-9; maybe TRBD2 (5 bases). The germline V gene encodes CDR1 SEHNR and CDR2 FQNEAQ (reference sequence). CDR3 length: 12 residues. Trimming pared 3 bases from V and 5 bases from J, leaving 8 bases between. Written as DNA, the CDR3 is TGTGCCAGCAGCTTTTCCGGGGACGAGCAGTACTTC. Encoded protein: CASSFSGDEQYF.

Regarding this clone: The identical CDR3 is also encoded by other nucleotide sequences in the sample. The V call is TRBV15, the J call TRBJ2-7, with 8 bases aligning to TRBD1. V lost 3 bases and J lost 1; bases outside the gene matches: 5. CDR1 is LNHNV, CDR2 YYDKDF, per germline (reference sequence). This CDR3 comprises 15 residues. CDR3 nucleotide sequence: TGTGCCACCAGCAGGGAGACAGGGGCTTCCTACGAGCAGTACTTC. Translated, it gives CATSRETGASYEQYF.

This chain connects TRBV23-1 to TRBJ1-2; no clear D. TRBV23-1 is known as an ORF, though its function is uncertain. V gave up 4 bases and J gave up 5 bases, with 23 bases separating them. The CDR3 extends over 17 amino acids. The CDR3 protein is CASSPPVAQRKNYGYTF. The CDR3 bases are TGCGCCAGCAGTCCGCCCGTCGCCCAGAGAAAAAATTATGGCTACACCTTC.

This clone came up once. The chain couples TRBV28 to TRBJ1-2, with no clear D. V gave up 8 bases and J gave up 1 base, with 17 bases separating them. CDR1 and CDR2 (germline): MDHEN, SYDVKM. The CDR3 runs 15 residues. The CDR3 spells CASVMRATINYGYTF. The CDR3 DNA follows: TGTGCCAGCGTAATGAGGGCCACTATTAACTATGGCTACACCTTC.

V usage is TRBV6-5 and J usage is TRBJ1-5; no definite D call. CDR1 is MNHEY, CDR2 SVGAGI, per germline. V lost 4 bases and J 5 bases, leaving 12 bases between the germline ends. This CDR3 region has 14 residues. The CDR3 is CASSSSTRHQPQHF. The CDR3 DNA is TGTGCCAGCAGTTCGAGCACACGGCATCAGCCCCAGCATTTT.

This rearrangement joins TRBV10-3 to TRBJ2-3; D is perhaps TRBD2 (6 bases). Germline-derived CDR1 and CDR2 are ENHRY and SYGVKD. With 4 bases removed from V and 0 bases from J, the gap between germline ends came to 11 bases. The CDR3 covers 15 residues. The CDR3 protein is CAISVTSPSTDTQYF. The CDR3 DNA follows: TGTGCCATCAGTGTCACTAGCCCTAGCACAGATACGCAGTATTTT.

The CDR3 DNA is TGTGCCAGCAGGGGGACAGGGCCCCTAACTGAAGCTTTCTTT. The encoded protein is CASRGTGPLTEAFF. J is TRBJ1-1 and V is TRBV28, with 9 bases that match TRBD1. The V gene end was trimmed by 6 bases and the J gene end by 5 bases; junction bases not matched to a gene: 7. The CDR3 extends over 14 amino acids. The germline gives CDR1 MDHEN, CDR2 SYDVKM.

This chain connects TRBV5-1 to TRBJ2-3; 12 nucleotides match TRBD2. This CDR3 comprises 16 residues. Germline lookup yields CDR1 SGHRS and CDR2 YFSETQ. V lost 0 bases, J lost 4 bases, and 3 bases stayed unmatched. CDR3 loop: CASSLELAGGSDTQYF. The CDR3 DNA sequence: TGCGCCAGCAGCTTGGAACTAGCGGGAGGCTCAGATACGCAGTATTTT.

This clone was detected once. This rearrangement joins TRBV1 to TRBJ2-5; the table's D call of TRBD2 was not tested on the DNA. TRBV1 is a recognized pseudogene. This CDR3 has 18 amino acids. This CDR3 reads CTSSQDPESGRIQETQYF. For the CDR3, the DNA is TGCACCAGCAGCCAAGATCCTGAGAGCGGGAGGATCCAAGAGACCCAGTACTTC.

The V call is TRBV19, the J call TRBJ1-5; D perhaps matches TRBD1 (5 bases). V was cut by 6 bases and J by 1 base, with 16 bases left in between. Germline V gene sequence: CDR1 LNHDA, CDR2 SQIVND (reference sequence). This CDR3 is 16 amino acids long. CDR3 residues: CASSLLNWDSNQPQHF. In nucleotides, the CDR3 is TGTGCCAGTAGCTTACTTAATTGGGACAGCAATCAGCCCCAGCATTTT.

The chain's CDR3 is CASSLTGGREQETQYF. The CDR3 DNA is TGCGCCAGCAGCTTGACGGGAGGGCGGGAACAAGAGACCCAGTACTTC. The rearrangement joins TRBV5-1 to TRBJ2-5, with 8 bases identical to TRBD2. This CDR3 comprises 16 residues. Germline lookup yields CDR1 SGHRS and CDR2 YFSETQ. Losses at the gene ends were 1 base for V and 2 bases for J; bases not matched to a gene: 7.